Listed here are 5 T cell receptor beta chains from one sample, sequenced in a study of cytomegalovirus exposure and HLA in healthy donors. The protocol was immunoSEQ multiplex PCR, while the TCRdb copy is restricted to in-frame clones and leaves out a portion. The sample consists of about 240,000 clones, about 87% of them appearing once. The sequencing input was PBMCs. The receptors were sampled from a man aged 18 to 29 in good health and CMV-seronegative.

V is TRBV27 and J is TRBJ2-7, with TRBD2 identical over 9 bases. The CDR3 sequence is 13 residues long. V gave up 8 bases and J gave up 4 bases; unmatched junction bases: 6. CDR1 is MNHEY and CDR2 is SMNVEV in the germline V gene (reference sequence). CDR3 DNA: TGTGCCAGCGGAGCGGGGGGCGGGTACGAGCAGTACTTC. The encoded protein is CASGAGGGYEQYF.

This clone was found once. This chain uses TRBV13 with TRBJ2-7, with D uncertain. V lost 3 bases and J lost 2, with 8 bases in between. This CDR3 has 13 residues. CDR1 is PRHDT, CDR2 FYEKMQ, per germline (reference sequence). The CDR3 DNA reads TGTGCCAGCAGCTTCGGAGCCACCTACGAGCAGTACTTC. As protein: CASSFGATYEQYF.

The chain combines TRBV29-1 with TRBJ2-1; perhaps TRBD2 as D (7 bases). Germline loops: CDR1 SQVTM, CDR2 ANQGSEA. CDR3 length equals 13 residues. The DNA for the CDR3 is TGCACCTCCGGAGGGGGAGGGCGCAATGAGCAGTTCTTC. It translates to CTSGGGGRNEQFF.

A few counts support this clone. This chain links TRBV27 with TRBJ1-2, with 7 bases matching TRBD1. The CDR3 is 15 amino acids. Trimming at V came to 6 bases and at J to 3 bases, leaving 10 bases not matched to a gene. Germline values: CDR1 MNHEY, CDR2 SMNVEV (reference sequence). The CDR3, as DNA: TGTGCCAGCAGGGGAGCCGTGACAGGGCACTATGGCTACACCTTC. Its protein is CASRGAVTGHYGYTF.

V usage is TRBV4-1 and J usage is TRBJ2-7, with TRBD1 matching 7 bases. Germline assignment: CDR1 MGHRA and CDR2 YSYEKL. The V segment lost 3 bases and the J segment 2 bases; nucleotides outside the gene matches: 10. The CDR3 has 16 residues. CDR3 DNA sequence: TGCGCCAGCAGCCAGAATCAGGGGGTGGTAACCTACGAGCAGTACTTC. Protein sequence: CASSQNQGVVTYEQYF.